One T cell receptor (beta chain) is described in this entry. Every subset had its genomic DNA shared out evenly among several immunoSEQ plates. The replicate PCRs on unsorted PBMC were given 300 ng DNA, which is approximately 30,000 T cell genomes. As handled by the study authors: With immunoSEQ giving junction-only sequences and no quality scores, filtering differed. Using immunoSEQ multiplex PCR, the repertoire was profiled, and TCRdb retains in-frame clones only, with some absent. Clone size and V and J calls were adopted from that table, with D and trimming inferred from the DNA. Altogether around 500,000 clones are present, 76% being singletons, with the ten largest covering about an eighth. Approximately 87 million PBMCs went into genomic DNA for unsorted samples. The sample is drawn from a study of shared clonotypes between healthy human individuals. The CDR3 runs to 14 residues. Germline values: CDR1 SNHLY, CDR2 FYNNEI. V was shortened by 6 bases and J by 3 bases, with 15 bases between the two germline ends.

Material for sequencing was PBMCs. This clonotype was sampled from a woman in her thirties or forties in good health. Some clones in this sample may be carry-over from other donors' samples. J is TRBJ2-7 and V is TRBV2, with D possibly being TRBD1 (6 bases). The CDR3 loop reads CASRIPDRSYEQYF. The CDR3 coding sequence is TGTGCCAGCAGAATACCGGACAGAAGCTACGAGCAGTACTTC.